The 16 T cell receptor beta chains below were found in one sample sequenced in a study of beta chain features in type 1 diabetes. The authors reverse transcribed all of the isolated RNA, so sequencing captured expressed TCRB transcripts. This table comes from immunoSEQ multiplex PCR, and its TCRdb copy is limited to in-frame clones, with some not included. The sample lists around 240,000 clones, roughly two thirds seen once, with almost 0.055% in the top ten. Sequencing input: naive CD4+ T cells from blood. Receptors originate from a man aged 25-45 years in good health.

This rearrangement joins TRBV30 to TRBJ2-6; D uncertain. The CDR3 loop spans 14 amino acids. Trimming pared 2 bases from V and 1 base from J, leaving 6 bases between. Germline V gene data show CDR1 as GTSNPN and CDR2 as SVGIG (reference sequence). The CDR3 sequence: CAWSHVSGANVLTF. The CDR3 DNA sequence: TGTGCCTGGAGTCACGTGTCTGGGGCCAACGTCCTGACTTTC. The full variable domain, with the rest looked up from reference TRBV30 and TRBJ2-6, is SQTIHQWPATLVQPVGSPLSLECTVEGTSNPNLYWYRQAAGRGLQLLFYSVGIGQISSEVPQNLSASRPQDRQFILSSKKLLLSDSGFYLCAWSHVSGANVLTFGAGSRLTVL.

The genes are TRBV10-3 and TRBJ2-3; TRBD1 aligns across 7 bases. The CDR3 runs to 15 residues. Per germline, CDR1 ENHRY and CDR2 SYGVKD. After removal of 0 bases from V and 2 bases from J, the junction contained 2 bases not matched to a gene. The CDR3 loop is CAISESDRATDTQYF. For the CDR3, the DNA is TGTGCCATCAGTGAGTCTGACAGGGCCACAGATACGCAGTATTTT.

The chain joins TRBV9 to TRBJ1-6; 8 bases line up with TRBD1. This CDR3 is 14 amino acids long. Unmatched junction bases numbered 6, after V lost 4 bases and J lost 9 bases. Germline loops: CDR1 SGDLS, CDR2 YYNGEE. This chain's CDR3 is CASSLTTGGSPLHF. The CDR3 coding sequence is TGTGCCAGCAGCCTTACAACAGGGGGTTCACCCCTCCACTTT.

The chain recombines TRBV30 with TRBJ1-2; D gene ambiguous. The CDR3 contains 12 residues. The V end lost 5 bases, the J end lost 7 bases, and 14 bases lay between the germline ends. The germline gives CDR1 GTSNPN, CDR2 SVGIG (reference sequence). For the CDR3, the DNA is TGTGCCTGGGGTAGGAGGGAAGGTGGCTACACCTTC. The encoded protein is CAWGRREGGYTF.

CDR3 in amino acids: CASSQGLYSPLHF. CDR3 nucleotides: TGTGCCAGCAGCCAAGGGCTTTATTCACCCCTCCACTTT. The V gene is TRBV14, the J gene TRBJ1-6; D is undetermined. Germline V gene data show CDR1 as SGHDN and CDR2 as FVKESK. The CDR3 length is 13 residues. V lost 1 base and J 8 bases, leaving 6 bases between the germline ends.

As to this clone: This sample includes further DNA sequences coding for the same CDR3. The chain couples TRBV30 to TRBJ1-6; D not resolved. Looked up from germline, CDR1 is GTSNPN and CDR2 is SVGIG (reference sequence). V was cut by 0 bases and J by 10 bases, with 7 bases left in between. There are 12 residues in the CDR3. The CDR3 loop is CAWSVPGSPLHF. Here the CDR3 DNA reads TGTGCCTGGAGTGTACCAGGATCACCCCTCCACTTT.

This rearrangement joins TRBV9 to TRBJ2-3; 7 nucleotides line up with TRBD2. This CDR3 contains 15 residues. The germline CDR1 and CDR2 sequences are SGDLS and YYNGEE. After removal of 5 bases from V and 5 bases from J, the junction contained 11 bases not matched to a gene. CDR3 region: CASSPSGIGKDTQYF. The CDR3 coding sequence is TGTGCCAGCAGTCCCAGCGGGATTGGCAAAGATACGCAGTATTTT.

The chain is built from TRBV30 and TRBJ2-5; the D is unclear. There are 12 residues in the CDR3. The germline V gene has CDR1 GTSNPN and CDR2 SVGIG (reference sequence). V lost 4 bases and J lost 1, with 7 bases in between. The CDR3 reads CAWKQSQETQYF. The DNA of the CDR3 is TGTGCCTGGAAACAGAGCCAAGAGACCCAGTACTTC. Full variable domain (outside the CDR3, taken from reference TRBV30 and TRBJ2-5): SQTIHQWPATLVQPVGSPLSLECTVEGTSNPNLYWYRQAAGRGLQLLFYSVGIGQISSEVPQNLSASRPQDRQFILSSKKLLLSDSGFYLCAWKQSQETQYFGPGTRLLVL.

The V call is TRBV28, the J call TRBJ2-3, with TRBD1 matching 9 bases. Germline V CDR1 and CDR2: MDHEN, SYDVKM. This CDR3 has 15 residues. V gave up 3 bases and J gave up 6 bases; unmatched junction bases: 7. CDR3 in amino acids: CASSFTGGAMDTQYF. The DNA of the CDR3 is TGTGCCAGCAGTTTCACAGGGGGCGCAATGGATACGCAGTATTTT.

V gene TRBV2 combines with J gene TRBJ1-4; D uncertain. Trimming took 4 bases from V and 6 from J, leaving 3 bases between them. This CDR3 has 11 amino acids. The germline CDR1 and CDR2 sequences are SNHLY and FYNNEI. In nucleotides, the CDR3 is TGTGCCAGCAGTGGTTATGAAAAACTGTTTTTT. This codes for CASSGYEKLFF.

V gene TRBV2 combines with J gene TRBJ1-6; no clear D gene. CDR1 and CDR2 (germline): SNHLY, FYNNEI. This CDR3 comprises 14 residues. The V gene lost 2 bases and the J gene lost 8 bases, with 10 bases spanning the gap. CDR3 sequence reads: CASSESTEYSPLHF. The CDR3 DNA reads TGTGCCAGCAGTGAAAGCACAGAATATTCACCCCTCCACTTT.

The rearrangement joins TRBV29-1 to TRBJ2-7, with D uncertain. Looked up from germline, CDR1 is SQVTM and CDR2 is ANQGSEA. Trimming took 4 bases from V and 2 from J, leaving 9 bases between them. This CDR3 comprises 12 residues. The CDR3 bases are TGCAGCGTTGCCGACGGGCCCTACGAGCAGTACTTC. Translating gives CSVADGPYEQYF.

The chain combines TRBV29-1 with TRBJ1-5; D possibly corresponds to TRBD1 (6 bases). This CDR3 has 14 amino acids. V was clipped by 1 base and J by 5 bases, with 12 bases between them. The V gene's germline CDR1 is SQVTM and CDR2 ANQGSEA. The CDR3 here is CSVEGDRLYQPQHF. The CDR3 DNA reads TGCAGCGTTGAAGGTGACAGGCTTTATCAGCCCCAGCATTTT. The full variable domain, rest sourced from reference TRBV29-1 and TRBJ1-5, is SAVISQKPSRDICQRGTSLTIQCQVDSQVTMMFWYRQQPGQSLTLIATANQGSEATYESGFVIDKFPISRPNLTFSTLTVSNMSPEDSSIYLCSVEGDRLYQPQHFGDGTRLSIL.

This clone was seen once. At the DNA level, this CDR3 is encoded by other sequences in the same sample as well. The rearrangement joins TRBV30 to TRBJ2-5; D gene uncertain. Trimming cost V 2 bases and J 0 bases, with 4 bases left between them. CDR1 and CDR2 (germline): GTSNPN, SVGIG (reference sequence). This CDR3 is built from 12 residues. CDR3 protein: CAWSRNQETQYF. The CDR3 nucleotides are TGTGCCTGGAGTCGAAACCAAGAGACCCAGTACTTC.

The chain links TRBV13 to TRBJ1-2; 8 bases match TRBD1. The ends lost 5 bases at V and 4 bases at J; junction bases unmatched: 9. The CDR3 covers 15 residues. Germline V gene sequence: CDR1 PRHDT, CDR2 FYEKMQ (reference sequence). The CDR3 spells CASSPPTGERYGYTF. The CDR3, as DNA: TGTGCCAGCAGCCCACCGACAGGGGAGCGCTATGGCTACACCTTC.

This clone has a handful of counts. The V and J genes are TRBV9 and TRBJ1-2; weak D call: TRBD1 (5 bases). With 0 bases removed from V and 6 bases from J, the gap between germline ends came to 6 bases. The length of the CDR3 is 12 residues. CDR1 is SGDLS, CDR2 YYNGEE, per germline. The CDR3 loop reads CASSVVGDGYTF. Here the CDR3 DNA reads TGTGCCAGCAGCGTAGTAGGGGATGGCTACACCTTC.